Here is one T cell receptor (beta chain) with its context. About 0.45 to 1 ug RNA was reverse transcribed with random hexamers. Coverage of TCR beta CDR3 amplification by immunoSEQ multiplex PCR extended to 54 Vbeta and 13 Jbeta. Via MiXCR, TCRdb re-called the immunoSEQ multiplex PCR reads, giving one row per CDR3 protein. Here the sample spans more than 90,000 distinct CDR3 sequences, about 92% being singletons. The multiple sclerosis control cohort comprised treatment-naive individuals presenting with stable or active relapsing-remitting disease. While CD8+ and CD4+ T cells were isolated negatively, TEMRA cells were enriched by FACS. The source of the sample is a study of CD8 T cells in Susac syndrome. With 3 bases removed from V and 0 bases from J, the gap between germline ends came to 8 bases. The CDR3 extends over 14 amino acids. Germline V lookup: CDR1 SGHTA, CDR2 FQGNSA.

The sequencing input was CD4+ T cells from PBMCs. The genes are TRBV7-2 and TRBJ1-2; no definite D call. This TCR derives from a human donor with multiple sclerosis. CDR3 loop: CASSFKGANYGYTF. CDR3 bases: TGTGCCAGCAGCTTCAAGGGAGCTAACTATGGCTACACCTTC.